This entry concerns a single T cell receptor beta chain. CDR3 size: 13 residues. Germline lookup yields CDR1 MNHEY and CDR2 SVGAGI. The V gene end was trimmed by 6 bases and the J gene end by 3 bases; junction bases not matched to a gene: 3. The sample belongs to a study of blood T cell repertoires in COVID-19. Assay: immunoSEQ multiplex PCR; the TCRdb copy retains only in-frame clones and omits some. In the table there are 140,000 to 150,000 clones, more than 80% of which are singletons. It was during active infection that Seattle patients were enrolled and then longitudinally followed. The TCR was taken from a man aged 18 to 30 with COVID-19, enrolled during active disease. Sequences were obtained from peripheral blood. The chain couples TRBV6-5 to TRBJ2-3; TRBD1 matches at 7 bases. The CDR3, as DNA: TGTGCCAGCAGGAAGGGGGCTACAGATACGCAGTATTTT. Translated: CASRKGATDTQYF.